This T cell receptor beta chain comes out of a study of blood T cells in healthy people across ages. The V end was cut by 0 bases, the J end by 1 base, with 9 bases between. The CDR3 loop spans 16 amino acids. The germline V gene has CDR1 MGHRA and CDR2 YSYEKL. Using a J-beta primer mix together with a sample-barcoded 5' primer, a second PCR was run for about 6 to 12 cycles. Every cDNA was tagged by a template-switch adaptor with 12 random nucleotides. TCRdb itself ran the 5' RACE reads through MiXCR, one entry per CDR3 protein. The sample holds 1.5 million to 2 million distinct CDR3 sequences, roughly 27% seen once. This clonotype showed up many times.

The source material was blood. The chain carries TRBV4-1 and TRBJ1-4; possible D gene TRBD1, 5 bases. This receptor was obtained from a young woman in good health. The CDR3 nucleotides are TGCGCCAGCAGCCAAGATTACGGGGGAACTAATGAAAAACTGTTTTTT. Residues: CASSQDYGGTNEKLFF.